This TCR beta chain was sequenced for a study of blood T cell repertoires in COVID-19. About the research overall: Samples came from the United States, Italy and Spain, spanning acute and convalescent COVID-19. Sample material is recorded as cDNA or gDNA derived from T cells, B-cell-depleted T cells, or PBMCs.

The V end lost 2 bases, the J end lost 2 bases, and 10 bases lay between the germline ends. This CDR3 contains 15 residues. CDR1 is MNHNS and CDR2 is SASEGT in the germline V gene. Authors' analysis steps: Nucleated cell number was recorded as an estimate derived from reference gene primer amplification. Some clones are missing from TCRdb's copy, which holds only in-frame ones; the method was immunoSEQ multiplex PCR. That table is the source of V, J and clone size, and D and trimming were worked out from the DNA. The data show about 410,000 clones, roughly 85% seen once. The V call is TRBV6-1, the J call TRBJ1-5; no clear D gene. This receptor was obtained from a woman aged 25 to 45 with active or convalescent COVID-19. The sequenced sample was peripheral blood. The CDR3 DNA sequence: TGTGCCAGCAGTGAATTTGGGGAGGGCAATCAGCCCCAGCATTTT. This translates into CASSEFGEGNQPQHF.